The 21 T cell receptor beta chains given below trace back to one sample, sequenced in a study of T cells in women clearing cervical HPV infection. Sequencing used immunoSEQ multiplex PCR; TCRdb keeps in-frame clones, though not all of them. Its clone listing holds around 30,000 clones. Sample: blood buffy coat. The receptors come from a woman aged 18-70 years with a cervical HPV16 infection that either progressed to CIN3+ or cleared (not recorded which).

For this clone: One end of the junction does not line up with germline, which may come from a read error. The CDR3 end falls 3 residues outside the read, so it is completed with the germline J gene. This chain links TRBV18 with TRBJ1-1; 8 nucleotides align to TRBD1. The CDR3 sequence is 14 residues long. The V gene's germline CDR1 is KGHSH and CDR2 LQKENI. The DNA read from the CDR3 is TGTGCCAGCCCACCTACAGGGGGGGACACTGAA. It is translated as CASPPTGGDTE. The whole CDR3 protein reads CASPPTGGDTEAFF.

Concerning this clone itself: Read data end 3 residues before the CDR3 end; the end is taken from the germline J gene. The V gene is TRBV20-1, the J gene TRBJ2-3; D call uncertain. V lost 1 base to trimming and J lost 0 bases, with 8 bases between them. CDR3 length equals 14 residues. CDR1 and CDR2 from the germline V gene are DFQATT and SNEGSKA (reference sequence). The CDR3 sequence: CSARVAESTDTQYF. The part of the CDR3 DNA that was read is TGCAGTGCTAGAGTGGCGGAGAGCACAGATACG.

On this clone: The CDR3 extends 3 residues past the end of the read, so its final part is completed from the germline J gene. The chain carries TRBV19 and TRBJ2-3; the D gene is possibly TRBD2 (6 bases). Germline loops: CDR1 LNHDA, CDR2 SQIVND (reference sequence). CDR3 length: 15 residues. The CDR3 sequence is CASSIIRDSNQPQYF. CDR3 DNA (partial): TGTGCCAGTAGTATAATCAGGGACTCCAATCAGCCG. Looking up the rest from reference TRBV19 and TRBJ2-3 gives the full variable domain: DGGITQSPKYLFRKEGQNVTLSCEQNLNHDAMYWYRQDPGQGLRLIYYSQIVNDFQKGDIAEGYSVSREKKESFPLTVTSAQKNPTAFYLCASSIIRDSNQPQYFGPGTRLTVL.

Concerning this clone itself: Sequencing ends 3 residues short of the CDR3 end; the germline J gene provides the rest. The rearrangement links TRBV7-3 to TRBJ1-1, with D uncertain. CDR1 is SGHTA, CDR2 FQGTGA, per germline. The CDR3 consists of 13 residues. V dropped 1 base and J dropped 2 bases, with 5 bases sitting between them. The CDR3 protein is CASSLSHNTEAFF. Partial CDR3 DNA: TGTGCCAGCAGCTTAAGTCATAACACTGAA.

Note on this clone: The CDR3 extends 3 residues past the end of the read, so its final part is completed from the germline J gene. The chain joins TRBV6-1 to TRBJ2-3; 10 bases are a match to TRBD2. V was pared by 4 bases and J by 3 bases, with 4 bases of the junction left unmatched. The CDR3 spans 15 residues. Germline lookup yields CDR1 MNHNS and CDR2 SASEGT. The sequenced part of the CDR3 DNA is TGTGCCAGCAGTGCCGGGACTAGCGTTACAGATACG. Protein product: CASSAGTSVTDT. The entire CDR3 sequence reads CASSAGTSVTDTQYF.

About this clone: The missing CDR3 end, 3 residues past where the read stops, is filled in from the germline J gene. The chain employs TRBV20-1 and TRBJ2-3; D is possibly TRBD2 (5 bases). The germline V and J ends were trimmed by 2 bases and 4 bases, with 10 bases remaining between them. The germline gives CDR1 DFQATT, CDR2 SNEGSKA (reference sequence). CDR3 length: 13 amino acids. The sequenced part of the CDR3 DNA is TGCAGTGCTAGACTTATTAGCGCAGATACG. Its protein is CSARLISADT. Given in full, the CDR3 is CSARLISADTQYF.

About this clone itself: The read ends 3 residues early relative to the CDR3; the germline J gene fills the gap. V gene TRBV18 combines with J gene TRBJ1-2; no clear D. CDR3 length: 14 amino acids. Germline CDR1 reads KGHSH; CDR2 reads LQKENI. CDR3 DNA, as far as it was read: TGTGCCAGCTCACAGGGCGTTCACACAGATACC. It codes for CASSQGVHTDT. Given in full, the CDR3 is CASSQGVHTDTYTF. Looking up the rest from reference TRBV18 and TRBJ1-2 gives the full variable domain: NAGVMQNPRHLVRRRGQEARLRCSPMKGHSHVYWYRQLPEEGLKFMVYLQKENIIDESGMPKERFSAEFPKEGPSILRIQQVVRGDSAAYFCASSQGVHTDTYTFGSGTRLTVV.

A word on this clone: The sequenced fragment ends 3 residues before the CDR3 boundary, so the rest is inferred from the germline J gene. The rearrangement joins TRBV29-1 to TRBJ1-4; 7 bases are shared with TRBD1. The CDR3 loop spans 13 amino acids. Germline CDR1 SQVTM, CDR2 ANQGSEA. Trimming cost V 6 bases and J 8 bases; bases outside gene matches: 9. CDR3 DNA (partial): TGCAGCGTACAAAGGGGGCAAGGGGAAAAA. The encoded protein is CSVQRGQGEK. The entire CDR3 reads CSVQRGQGEKLFF.

As to this clone: The read comes to an end 3 residues before the CDR3 does, leaving the germline J gene to fill in the end. The genes are TRBV30 and TRBJ2-2; 7 nucleotides align to TRBD2. The CDR3 loop spans 12 amino acids. CDR1 and CDR2 from the germline V gene are GTSNPN and SVGIG (reference sequence). V lost 5 bases to trimming and J lost 6 bases; unmatched junction nucleotides: 3. CDR3 DNA (partial): TGTGCCTGGGCACGGGGGGCCGGGGAG. Amino acids: CAWARGAGE. The entire CDR3 sequence reads CAWARGAGELFF.

As to this clone: Sequencing ends 3 residues short of the CDR3 end; the germline J gene provides the rest. The chain combines TRBV19 with TRBJ1-1; no clear D. This CDR3 comprises 13 residues. V gave up 4 bases and J gave up 2 bases, with 8 bases separating them. Germline V gives CDR1 LNHDA, CDR2 SQIVND (reference sequence). CDR3 bases read: TGTGCCAGTAGTACTGCGGTAAACACTGAA. This sequence encodes CASSTAVNTE. The full-length CDR3 reads as CASSTAVNTEAFF.

For this clone: The CDR3 is cut off 3 residues early in the read; its end comes from the germline J gene. This chain connects TRBV5-1 to TRBJ1-2; 7 bases are a match to TRBD1. This CDR3 region has 17 residues. The germline CDR1 and CDR2 sequences are SGHRS and YFSETQ. The V and J ends lost 4 bases and 0 bases, in that order; junction bases with no gene match: 12. This CDR3 is CASSTTRQGPSNYGYTF. The sequenced CDR3 bases are TGCGCCAGCAGCACGACGAGACAGGGCCCATCTAACTATGGC.

CDR3 DNA (partial): TGTGCCAGCAGCGACCGGGACAGGGGTATTTCACCC. As protein: CASSDRDRGISP. The whole CDR3 reads CASSDRDRGISPLHF. The V gene is TRBV7-2, the J gene TRBJ1-6; 10 bases are a match to TRBD1. The CDR3 end falls 3 residues outside the read, so it is completed with the germline J gene. From germline, CDR1 is SGHTA and CDR2 FQGNSA. The CDR3 is 15 residues long. V lost 5 bases and J lost 9; bases outside the gene matches: 7.

On this clone: The read stops 3 residues short of the end of the CDR3; the missing end is completed from the germline J gene. The rearrangement uses TRBV20-1 and TRBJ2-2; 8 bases are shared with TRBD1. Germline-derived CDR1 and CDR2 are DFQATT and SNEGSKA (reference sequence). The CDR3 consists of 16 residues. The sequenced part of the CDR3 DNA is TGCAGTGCTAGCGGACAGGGATGGTCCGGGGCCAACGTG. This codes for CSASGQGWSGANV. In full, the CDR3 is CSASGQGWSGANVLFF.

For this clone: The CDR3 is cut off 3 residues early in the read; its end comes from the germline J gene. The chain has TRBV20-1 and TRBJ1-1; weak D call: TRBD1 (5 bases). Trimming took off 3 bases at V and 1 base at J, with 15 bases between the two ends. The CDR3 is 15 amino acids. Germline V gene data show CDR1 as DFQATT and CDR2 as SNEGSKA (reference sequence). CDR3 bases read: TGCAGTGCTAGGGGGGGGGATTCCGGGAACACTGAA. Encoded protein: CSARGGDSGNTE. The full CDR3 sequence reads CSARGGDSGNTEAFF.

Concerning this clone: The observed sequence ends 3 residues before the CDR3 terminus, with the missing tail filled in from the germline J gene. The chain carries TRBV19 and TRBJ1-6; 7 bases fit TRBD1. The CDR3 runs 13 residues. The germline V gene encodes CDR1 LNHDA and CDR2 SQIVND (reference sequence). The V gene end was trimmed by 3 bases and the J gene end by 7 bases; junction bases not matched to a gene: 0. The sequenced part of the CDR3 DNA is TGTGCCAGTAGTATGACAGGGAATTCACCC. It encodes CASSMTGNSP. The CDR3 as a whole reads CASSMTGNSPLHF.

Remarks on this clone: The read comes to an end 3 residues before the CDR3 does, leaving the germline J gene to fill in the end. V usage is TRBV20-1 and J usage is TRBJ1-4; D may be TRBD1 (5 bases). Trimming left V 2 bases short and J 4 bases short, with 14 bases between. There are 15 residues in the CDR3. Germline loops: CDR1 DFQATT, CDR2 SNEGSKA (reference sequence). The CDR3 DNA, read in part, is TGCAGTGCTAGACCCCGGGGGGTTGATAATGAAAAA. It is translated as CSARPRGVDNEK. The whole CDR3 reads CSARPRGVDNEKLFF.

Remarks on this clone: From the germline J gene comes the end of the CDR3, since the read stops 3 residues before it. The rearrangement links TRBV28 to TRBJ1-2; 9 bases match TRBD1. This CDR3 spans 14 amino acids. From germline, CDR1 is MDHEN and CDR2 SYDVKM. V lost 5 bases and J lost 3; bases outside the gene matches: 4. The sequenced CDR3 bases are TGTGCCAGCAGTATCGGACAGGGGTACTATGGC. This codes for CASSIGQGYYG. In full, the CDR3 reads CASSIGQGYYGYTF.

Comment on this clone: The observed sequence ends 3 residues before the CDR3 terminus, with the missing tail filled in from the germline J gene. J is TRBJ1-4 and V is TRBV10-3; perhaps TRBD1 as D (6 bases). The CDR3 has 15 residues. Per the germline V gene, CDR1 is ENHRY and CDR2 is SYGVKD. CDR3 protein: CAIRREGGYNSPLFF. The part of the CDR3 DNA that was read is TGTGCCATCCGTCGGGAAGGGGGTTATAATTCACCA.

Points on this clone: Coverage ceases 3 residues before the CDR3 finishes, and the germline J gene fills in the end. The chain uses TRBV18 and TRBJ1-2; tentative D call: TRBD1 (5 bases). This CDR3 is built from 14 residues. Germline values: CDR1 KGHSH, CDR2 LQKENI. Between the trimmed V and J ends, which lost 3 bases and 2 bases, there was a span of 10 bases. The CDR3 loop reads CASSPRGANYGYTF. The CDR3 DNA, read in part, is TGTGCCAGCTCACCGAGGGGAGCCAACTATGGC. Using reference TRBV18 and TRBJ1-2 for the parts outside the CDR3, the full variable domain is NAGVMQNPRHLVRRRGQEARLRCSPMKGHSHVYWYRQLPEEGLKFMVYLQKENIIDESGMPKERFSAEFPKEGPSILRIQQVVRGDSAAYFCASSPRGANYGYTFGSGTRLTVV.

Comments on this clone: The read terminates 3 residues before the CDR3 end, so the remaining end is supplied by the germline J gene. This chain links TRBV2 with TRBJ2-3; TRBD2 might be the D (6 bases). The CDR3 sequence is 12 residues long. V lost 10 bases, J lost 2 bases, and 10 bases lay in between. CDR1 and CDR2 (germline): SNHLY, FYNNEI. CDR3 protein: CATGTPTDTQYF. Incomplete CDR3 DNA: TGTGCCACCGGGACTCCCACAGATACG.

Comments on this clone: The read terminates 3 residues ahead of where the CDR3 ends, so the germline J gene completes it. The rearrangement links TRBV19 to TRBJ1-5; no definite D call. The V gene lost 0 bases and the J gene lost 6 bases, with 6 bases spanning the gap. The CDR3 consists of 13 residues. Germline lookup yields CDR1 LNHDA and CDR2 SQIVND (reference sequence). CDR3 protein: CASSIDRGQPQHF. CDR3 bases read: TGTGCCAGTAGTATAGATCGGGGTCAGCCC.